Below, one TCR beta chain is given with its context. Data came from immunoSEQ multiplex PCR; TCRdb stores just in-frame clones and leaves some out. Here the sample spans about 400,000 clones, approximately 86% being singletons. The data originate from a study of blood T cell repertoires in COVID-19. The CDR3 loop spans 15 amino acids. Germline trimming cut 4 bases from V and 2 bases from J; bases unmatched to any gene: 6. The germline V gene encodes CDR1 SGHRS and CDR2 YFSETQ. The specimen sequenced was peripheral blood. The TCR sequence derives from a human donor in a cohort sampled during active COVID-19. The chain is built from TRBV5-1 and TRBJ2-7; TRBD2 matches 10 bases. This CDR3 is CASSDLAGVPYEQYF. CDR3 nucleotide sequence: TGCGCCAGCAGCGACCTAGCGGGAGTCCCCTACGAGCAGTACTTC.